This TCR beta chain originates from a study of high-grade serous ovarian cancer treatment subgroups. Study in general: Each sample yielded on average roughly 7,500 unique TCR beta rearrangements from 14,000 or so reads.

This clone was observed a few times. Its target is unknown. Tumor samples were taken before definitive surgery or chemotherapy. Assay used: immunoSEQ multiplex PCR; TCRdb lists only in-frame clones, some missing. Counted here are around 3,100 clones, 80% occurring once; the ten biggest clones make up roughly 9%. Study conclusions and caveats: Same-patient tumor repertoires overlapped at roughly 0.1 to 0.79; different patients barely overlapped.

CDR3 length equals 16 residues. V lost 4 bases and J lost 0, with 15 bases in between. CDR1 is SGHRS and CDR2 is YFSETQ in the germline V gene. The chain couples TRBV5-1 to TRBJ2-3; D perhaps matches TRBD2 (5 bases). The TCR originated in a human donor with high-grade serous ovarian cancer. Sequencing was carried out using tumor tissue. This chain's CDR3 is CASSDLGSGSTDTQYF. The CDR3 DNA follows: TGCGCCAGCAGCGACCTGGGCAGCGGAAGCACAGATACGCAGTATTTT.